This T cell receptor (beta chain) derives from a study of T cell changes during pregnancy in multiple sclerosis. CDR1 and CDR2 (germline): MNHEY, SVGAGI. CDR3 length equals 12 residues. Method: immunoSEQ multiplex PCR; TCRdb's copy keeps in-frame clones and lacks some. Seen here are 30,000 to 45,000 clones, around 90% observed once, and the top ten hold about 0.4%. J is TRBJ2-1 and V is TRBV6-5, with 9 bases matching TRBD2. This clonotype originated in a female donor with multiple sclerosis, enrolled in a pregnancy study. The input for sequencing was CD4+ T cells from peripheral blood mononuclear cells, taken in the third trimester of pregnancy. The CDR3 spells CASGRVYNEQFF. CDR3 sequence (DNA): TGTGCTAGCGGGAGAGTCTACAATGAGCAGTTCTTC.